One sample yielded the 5 T cell receptor beta chains listed below, sequenced in a study of regulatory T cells in long-lasting Graves disease. Sequencing libraries for TCR beta were prepared with iRepertoire HTBI primers and Arm-PCR of CDR3 regions. In TCRdb, the multiplex PCR reads were re-called with MiXCR into one record per CDR3 protein. Of 650,000 to 700,000 distinct CDR3 sequences in the sample, 25% to 35% were seen once. The time point: persistent/refractory GD, antithyroid drugs over 5 years with positive TRAb. RNA from PBMCs was the source of the TCR library. This material consisted of peripheral blood mononuclear cells (PBMCs), taken when the disease was refractory, from a patient treated with antithyroid drugs. The receptors shown here come from a female donor with Graves disease.

This clonotype was found many times. V and J are TRBV28 and TRBJ1-1; the match to TRBD1 covers 7 bases. Germline V lookup: CDR1 MDHEN, CDR2 SYDVKM. The CDR3 is 12 residues long. Trimming removed 10 bases from V and 4 bases from J; junction bases left unmatched: 6. CDR3 sequence reads: CAISGGITEAFF. CDR3 DNA sequence: TGTGCCATCTCAGGGGGAATCACTGAAGCTTTCTTT.

This sequence joins TRBV12-5 and TRBJ1-2; 9 nucleotides line up with TRBD1. V was pared by 5 bases and J by 7 bases, with 8 bases of the junction left unmatched. The germline V gene has CDR1 LGHNT and CDR2 FRNRAP. The CDR3 totals 14 residues. The DNA of the CDR3 is TGTGCTAGTGGTCCCGGGACAGGGATAGGTGGCTACACCTTC. This translates into CASGPGTGIGGYTF.

The chain uses TRBV15 and TRBJ2-2; 12 bases map to TRBD2. CDR1 and CDR2 from the germline V gene are LNHNV and YYDKDF (reference sequence). V lost 1 base, J lost 8 bases, and 5 bases stayed unmatched. There are 16 residues in the CDR3. CDR3 sequence (DNA): TGTGCCACCAGCAGAGGACTAGCGGGAGTATCTGGGGAGCTGTTTTTT. This codes for CATSRGLAGVSGELFF.

Written as DNA, the CDR3 is TGCAGCGTCCGACAGGGGCTAGGCACCGGGGAGCTGTTTTTT. Translation gives CSVRQGLGTGELFF. This sequence joins TRBV29-1 and TRBJ2-2, with 8 bases matching TRBD1. The CDR3 has 14 amino acids. Germline V gene lookup returns CDR1 SQVTM and CDR2 ANQGSEA. Trimming at V came to 6 bases and at J to 4 bases, leaving 7 bases not matched to a gene.

The rearrangement uses TRBV6-2 or TRBV6-3 and TRBJ2-2, with 8 bases matching TRBD2. V dropped 7 bases and J dropped 7; count of bases not matched to a gene: 5. The length of the CDR3 is 13 residues. Germline V CDR1 and CDR2: MNHEY, SVGEGT. The CDR3 loop reads CASMKRELGELFF. In DNA, the CDR3 is TGTGCCAGCATGAAGCGGGAGCTCGGGGAGCTGTTTTTT.